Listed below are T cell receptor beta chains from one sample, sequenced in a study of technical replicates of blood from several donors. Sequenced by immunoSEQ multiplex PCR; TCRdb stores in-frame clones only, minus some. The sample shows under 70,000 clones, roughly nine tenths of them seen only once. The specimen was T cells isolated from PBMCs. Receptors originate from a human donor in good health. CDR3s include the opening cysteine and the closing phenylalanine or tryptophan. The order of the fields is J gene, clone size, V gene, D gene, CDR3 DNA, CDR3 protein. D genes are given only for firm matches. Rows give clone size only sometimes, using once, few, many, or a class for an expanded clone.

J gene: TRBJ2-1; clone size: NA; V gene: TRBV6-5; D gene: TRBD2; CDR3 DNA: TGTGCCAGCAGGTACGGCGGACTAGCGGGGGACAAGCAGCAGTTCTTC; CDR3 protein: CASRYGGLAGDKQQFF
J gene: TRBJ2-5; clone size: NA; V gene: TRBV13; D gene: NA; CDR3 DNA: TGTGCCAGCAGCTTAGCGGGGTACCAAGAGACCCAGTACTTC; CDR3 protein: CASSLAGYQETQYF
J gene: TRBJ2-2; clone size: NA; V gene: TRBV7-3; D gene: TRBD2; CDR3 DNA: TGTGCCAGCAGCTTAAATCCTAGCGGGATTAACACCGGGGAGCTGTTTTTT; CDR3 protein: CASSLNPSGINTGELFF
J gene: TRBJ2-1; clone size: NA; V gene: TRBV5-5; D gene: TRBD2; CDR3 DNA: TGTGCCAGCAGCTTGGACAGCGGGAGTTACAATGAGCAGTTCTTC; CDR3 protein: CASSLDSGSYNEQFF
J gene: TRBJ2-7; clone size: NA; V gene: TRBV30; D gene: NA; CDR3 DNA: TGTGCCTGGAGTGTAAGCATGATCTACGAGCAGTACTTC; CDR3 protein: CAWSVSMIYEQYF
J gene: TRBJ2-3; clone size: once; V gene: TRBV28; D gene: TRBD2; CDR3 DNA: TGTGCCAGCACCAAGGGACTAGCGGTCGGGTCGTATAGCACAGATACGCAGTATTTT; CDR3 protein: CASTKGLAVGSYSTDTQYF
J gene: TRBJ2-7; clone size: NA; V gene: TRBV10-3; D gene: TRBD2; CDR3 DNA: TGTGCCAGCTCGCCCACGACTAGCATATACGAGCAGTACTTC; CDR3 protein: CASSPTTSIYEQYF
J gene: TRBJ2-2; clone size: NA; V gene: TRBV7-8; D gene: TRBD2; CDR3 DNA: TGTGCCAGCAGCGTCTCTAGCGGGAGAACTGGCGGGGAGCTGTTTTTT; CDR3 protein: CASSVSSGRTGGELFF
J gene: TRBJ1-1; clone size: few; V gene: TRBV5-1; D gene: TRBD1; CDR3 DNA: TGCGCCAGCACCTTTGGACAGGCGAACACTGAAGCTTTCTTT; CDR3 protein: CASTFGQANTEAFF
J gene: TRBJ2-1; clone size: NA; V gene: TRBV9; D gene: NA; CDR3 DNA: TGTGCCAGCAGCGTAGCTACAACGCGACAGGACAATGAGCAGTTCTTC; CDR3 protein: CASSVATTRQDNEQFF
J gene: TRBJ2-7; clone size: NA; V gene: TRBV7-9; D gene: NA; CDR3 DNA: TGTGCCAGCAGCCTCGAAGCGGAGCAGTACTTC; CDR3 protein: CASSLEAEQYF
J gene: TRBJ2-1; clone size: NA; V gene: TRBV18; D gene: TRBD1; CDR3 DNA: TGTGCCAGCTCACCATATACATCCTGGGACAGGGAGTATGAGCAGTTCTTC; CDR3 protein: CASSPYTSWDREYEQFF
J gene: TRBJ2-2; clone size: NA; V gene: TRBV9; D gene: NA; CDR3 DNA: TGTGCCAGCAGCCGGACTGTTAACACCGGGGAGCTGTTTTTT; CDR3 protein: CASSRTVNTGELFF
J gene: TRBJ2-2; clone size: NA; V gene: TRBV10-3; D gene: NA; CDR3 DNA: TGTGCCATCCAAGCTAGCCCCACCGGGGAGCTGTTTTTT; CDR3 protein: CAIQASPTGELFF
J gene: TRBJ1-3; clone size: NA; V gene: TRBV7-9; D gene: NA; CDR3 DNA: TGTGCCAGCACCCCTTCGGTTATCGGAAACACCATATATTTT; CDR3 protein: CASTPSVIGNTIYF
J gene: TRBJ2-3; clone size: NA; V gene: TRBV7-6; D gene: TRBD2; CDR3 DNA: TGTGCCAGCAGCTTAATAAGCGGGGAAGATACGCAGTATTTT; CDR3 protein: CASSLISGEDTQYF
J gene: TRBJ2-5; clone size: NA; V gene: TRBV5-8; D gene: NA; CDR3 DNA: TGTGCCAGCAAGACAATCCAAGAGACCCAGTACTTC; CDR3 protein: CASKTIQETQYF
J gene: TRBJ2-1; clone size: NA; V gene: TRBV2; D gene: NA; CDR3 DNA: TGTGCCAGCACGACTAGTTACAATGAGCAGTTCTTC; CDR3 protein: CASTTSYNEQFF
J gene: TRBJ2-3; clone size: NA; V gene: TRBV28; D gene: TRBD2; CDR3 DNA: TGTGCCAGCAGAAAGCTAGCGGGGAGCACAGATACGCAGTATTTT; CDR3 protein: CASRKLAGSTDTQYF
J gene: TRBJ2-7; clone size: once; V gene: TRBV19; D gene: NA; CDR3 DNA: TGTGCCAGTACCGCGACGGGTACCTCCTACGAGCAGTACTTC; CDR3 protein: CASTATGTSYEQYF
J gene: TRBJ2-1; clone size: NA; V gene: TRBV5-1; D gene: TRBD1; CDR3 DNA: TGCGCCAGCAGCTTGGTCAGGGGGCTCAATGAGCAGTTCTTC; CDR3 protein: CASSLVRGLNEQFF
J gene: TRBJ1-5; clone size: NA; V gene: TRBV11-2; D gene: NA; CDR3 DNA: TGTGCCAGCAGCTTAGATTTAGCGGGGCCCCAGCATTTT; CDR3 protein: CASSLDLAGPQHF
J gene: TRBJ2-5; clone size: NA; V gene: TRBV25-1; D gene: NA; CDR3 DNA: TGTGCCAGTACTGACAGACACCAAGAGACCCAGTACTTC; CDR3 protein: CASTDRHQETQYF
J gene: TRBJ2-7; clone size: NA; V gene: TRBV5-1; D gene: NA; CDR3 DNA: TGCGCCAGCGGCCCGGGGGGCGCGGAGCAGTACTTC; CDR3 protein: CASGPGGAEQYF
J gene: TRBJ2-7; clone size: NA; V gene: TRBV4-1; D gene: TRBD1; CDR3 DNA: TGCGCCAGCAGCCAACTTGTCGGGACAGACTACGAGCAGTACTTC; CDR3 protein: CASSQLVGTDYEQYF
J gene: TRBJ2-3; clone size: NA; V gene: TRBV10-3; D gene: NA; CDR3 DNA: TGTGCCATCAGTGAGGGGGCCAGGACCACAGATACGCAGTATTTT; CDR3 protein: CAISEGARTTDTQYF
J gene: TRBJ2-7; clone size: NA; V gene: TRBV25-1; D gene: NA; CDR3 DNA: TGTGCCAGCAGTGGTAACGAGCAGTACTTC; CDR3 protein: CASSGNEQYF
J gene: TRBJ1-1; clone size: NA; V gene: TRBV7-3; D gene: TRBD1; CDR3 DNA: TGTGCCAGCAGCTCCGGACAGGGAATGAACACTGAAGCTTTCTTT; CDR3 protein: CASSSGQGMNTEAFF
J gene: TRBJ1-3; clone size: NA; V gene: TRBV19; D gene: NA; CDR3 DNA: TGTGCCAGTATGGTCCAGGGTGAGCTGCTTTTCTCTGGAAACACCATATATTTT; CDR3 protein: CASMVQGELLFSGNTIYF
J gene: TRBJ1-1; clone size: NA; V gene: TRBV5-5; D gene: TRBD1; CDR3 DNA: TGTGCCAGCAGCCACTTGGGTCAGGGGGCCGCTGAAGCTTTCTTT; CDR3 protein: CASSHLGQGAAEAFF
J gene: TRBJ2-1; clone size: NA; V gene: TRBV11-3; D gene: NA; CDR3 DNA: TGTGCCAGCAGCTTGTCAGGGCTAGCGATCTTCTTC; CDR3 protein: CASSLSGLAIFF
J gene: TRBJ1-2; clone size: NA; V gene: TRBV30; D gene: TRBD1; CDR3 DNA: TGTGCCTGGGGGACAGGCGACTCTCCTGGCTACACCTTC; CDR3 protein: CAWGTGDSPGYTF
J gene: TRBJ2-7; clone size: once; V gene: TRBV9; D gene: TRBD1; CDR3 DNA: TGTGCCAGCAGCGTAGGTGGGACAGGGGTAAGTTACGAGCAGTACTTC; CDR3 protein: CASSVGGTGVSYEQYF